The 22 T cell receptor beta chains reported below all come from one sample, sequenced in a study of molecular identifiers for immune sequencing clone quantification. TCRdb analysed the PCR reads with MiXCR anew, one entry per CDR3 protein. The table lists some 580,000 distinct CDR3 sequences, roughly 25% of them singletons, with 0.75% to 0.8% in the top ten. Sequencing was carried out using naive CD8+ T cells from blood, with Jurkat cell RNA spiked in. Subset here: FACS-sorted CD8+CD4-CCR7+CD45RA+ naive T cells. The receptors derive from a human donor in good health. Some libraries in this study had Jurkat cell RNA spiked in.

CDR3 residues: CSATGTTTYNEQFF. The CDR3 DNA reads as TGCAGTGCTACCGGGACTACCACTTACAATGAGCAGTTCTTC. This chain links TRBV20-1 with TRBJ2-1; TRBD2 agrees at 7 bases. The CDR3 contains 14 residues. The trim removed 4 bases at V and 4 bases at J, leaving 7 bases unmatched. The germline CDR1 and CDR2 sequences are DFQATT and SNEGSKA (reference sequence).

Notes on this clonotype: A much larger clone sits a single nucleotide away, making a read error possible. This chain uses TRBV15 with TRBJ2-3; 7 nucleotides align to TRBD2. Germline V lookup: CDR1 LNHNV, CDR2 YYDKDF (reference sequence). The CDR3 extends over 15 amino acids. As DNA, the CDR3 is TGTGCCACCAGCAGACTAGCGGTTAGCACAGATGCGCAGTATTTT. The encoded protein is CATSRLAVSTDAQYF.

This clonotype was detected a few times. The rearrangement links TRBV20-1 to TRBJ2-7; D uncertain. Germline CDR1 is DFQATT and CDR2 is SNEGSKA (reference sequence). This CDR3 has 13 amino acids. V lost 0 bases and J lost 1, with 7 bases in between. This CDR3 is CSARDPESYEQYF. The CDR3 DNA reads TGCAGTGCTAGAGATCCCGAGTCCTACGAGCAGTACTTC.

This clonotype was found many times. This chain uses TRBV30 with TRBJ2-7; D possibly matches TRBD1 or TRBD2 (5 bases each). Trimming stripped 1 base from V and 6 bases from J, with 13 bases between. The CDR3 covers 13 residues. Germline assignment: CDR1 GTSNPN and CDR2 SVGIG (reference sequence). CDR3 residues: CAWSGGPSGEQYF. The CDR3 DNA reads as TGTGCCTGGAGTGGGGGACCCTCGGGCGAGCAGTACTTC.

This clonotype was seen more than once but under ten times. This chain connects TRBV30 to TRBJ2-2, with TRBD1 matching over 8 bases. CDR1 is GTSNPN and CDR2 is SVGIG in the germline V gene (reference sequence). The CDR3 is 13 residues long. Here the CDR3 reads CAYRTGITGELFF. The CDR3 DNA is TGTGCTTACAGGACAGGGATCACCGGGGAGCTGTTTTTT.

This clonotype was recorded once. The chain is built from TRBV7-9 and TRBJ2-2; D is perhaps TRBD1 or TRBD2 (5 bases each). V was pared by 1 base and J by 3 bases, with 9 bases between. This CDR3 spans 15 amino acids. Per the germline V gene, CDR1 is SEHNR and CDR2 is FQNEAQ (reference sequence). This CDR3 is CASSLGDPDTGELFF. CDR3 nucleotides: TGTGCCAGCAGCTTAGGGGACCCAGACACCGGGGAGCTGTTTTTT.

This clonotype was observed a handful of times. The V gene is TRBV19, the J gene TRBJ2-2; no clear D gene. CDR3 length: 13 residues. The V end lost 3 bases, the J end lost 4 bases, and 6 bases lay between the germline ends. CDR1 and CDR2 (germline): LNHDA, SQIVND (reference sequence). CDR3 region: CASSIHSTGELFF. The CDR3 coding sequence is TGTGCCAGTAGTATCCATTCCACCGGGGAGCTGTTTTTT.

This clonotype was seen ten or more times. The rearrangement links TRBV11-2 to TRBJ2-5; D may be TRBD1 (6 bases). CDR1 and CDR2 from the germline V gene are SGHAT and FQNNGV. The ends were cut back, 5 bases at V and 0 bases at J, with 10 bases in the middle. This CDR3 comprises 14 residues. CDR3 residues: CASSPRDNQETQYF. CDR3 sequence (DNA): TGTGCCAGCAGCCCCCGGGACAACCAAGAGACCCAGTACTTC.

Note on this clonotype: The junction does not match germline at one end; this may be a read error. The rearrangement joins TRBV5-5 to TRBJ2-3, with 7 bases that match TRBD1. Germline values: CDR1 SGHKS, CDR2 YYEKEE (reference sequence). The CDR3 is made up of 15 amino acids. For the CDR3, the DNA is TGTGCCAGCCCCCGGGACAGCGCCAGCACCGATACGCAGTATTTT. The encoded protein is CASPRDSASTDTQYF.

This clonotype was recorded at least ten times. This rearrangement joins TRBV28 to TRBJ2-3; D not certain. The CDR3 consists of 15 residues. Germline V gives CDR1 MDHEN, CDR2 SYDVKM. V was pared by 6 bases and J by 6 bases, with 19 bases between. The CDR3 DNA follows: TGTGCCAGCAGCCCTGCTAACCCAGGTTCCGATACGCAGTATTTT. Translated: CASSPANPGSDTQYF.

This clonotype was seen many times. This chain links TRBV20-1 with TRBJ2-7; a weak D match, TRBD2 (5 bases). The germline V and J ends were trimmed by 1 base and 2 bases, with 9 bases remaining between them. The CDR3 loop spans 13 amino acids. Germline V gene data show CDR1 as DFQATT and CDR2 as SNEGSKA (reference sequence). The CDR3 region is CSARGSETYEQYF. CDR3 nucleotide sequence: TGCAGTGCTAGAGGTAGCGAAACCTACGAGCAGTACTTC.

This clonotype has just a few counts. This chain links TRBV20-1 with TRBJ1-3; D remains unclear. The CDR3 contains 17 residues. Germline loops: CDR1 DFQATT, CDR2 SNEGSKA (reference sequence). Trimming pared 0 bases from V and 2 bases from J, leaving 17 bases between. CDR3 DNA: TGCAGTGCTAGAGATGGTGTGGCGCTGGGGACTGGAAACACCATATATTTT. Its translation: CSARDGVALGTGNTIYF.

Many counts were recorded for this clonotype. The rearrangement joins TRBV28 to TRBJ1-1, with a weak D call TRBD1 (5 bases). Germline V lookup: CDR1 MDHEN, CDR2 SYDVKM. Trimming shortened V by 4 bases and J by 0 bases, and 12 bases separated the two germline ends. The CDR3 totals 15 residues. Here the CDR3 reads CASSWGSLMNTEAFF. The CDR3 DNA reads TGTGCCAGCAGTTGGGGCAGCCTTATGAACACTGAAGCTTTCTTT.

This clonotype was detected only a few times. This chain uses TRBV27 with TRBJ2-7; a weak D match, TRBD2 (5 bases). V lost 0 bases and J 6 bases, leaving 9 bases between the germline ends. This CDR3 is 13 amino acids long. The V gene's germline CDR1 is MNHEY and CDR2 SMNVEV (reference sequence). The CDR3 nucleotides read TGTGCCAGCAGTTTATCTGTAGAGGGCGAGCAGTACTTC. It codes for CASSLSVEGEQYF.

Ten or more counts support this clonotype. The chain has TRBV7-9 and TRBJ1-5, with D perhaps matching TRBD1 (5 bases). Per germline, CDR1 SEHNR and CDR2 FQNEAQ (reference sequence). The CDR3 runs 14 residues. V was trimmed by 5 bases and J by 0 bases, leaving 8 bases between them. The CDR3 nucleotides are TGTGCCAGCAGCGGGACTTTTAGCAATCAGCCCCAGCATTTT. Amino acid sequence: CASSGTFSNQPQHF.

This clonotype has a count of ten or more. This chain connects TRBV28 to TRBJ2-7; the D gene could be TRBD1 or TRBD2 (5 bases each). The CDR3 runs 12 residues. Trimming took 10 bases from V and 0 from J, leaving 10 bases between them. Germline CDR1 is MDHEN and CDR2 is SYDVKM. For the CDR3, the DNA is TGTGCCACGGGACCGAGCTCCTACGAGCAGTACTTC. This encodes CATGPSSYEQYF.

In its sample, this clonotype was seen a few times. V usage is TRBV3-1 and J usage is TRBJ2-7; D remains unclear. This CDR3 comprises 17 residues. Germline-derived CDR1 and CDR2 are LGHDT and YNNKEL (reference sequence). V was cut by 0 bases and J by 2 bases, with 17 bases left in between. CDR3 DNA: TGTGCCAGCAGCCAAGATCCGGTTGGCGGCTGGCCCTACGAGCAGTACTTC. Its translation is CASSQDPVGGWPYEQYF.

This clonotype was seen repeatedly, ten times or more. The chain has TRBV24-1 and TRBJ2-2, with 13 bases identical to TRBD2. The V gene end was trimmed by 1 base and the J gene end by 4 bases; junction bases not matched to a gene: 5. Germline loops: CDR1 KGHDR, CDR2 SFDVKD. This CDR3 region has 18 residues. DNA of the CDR3: TGTGCCACCAGTGATTTACTAGCGGGAGGGCCTGGCACCGGGGAGCTGTTTTTT. It yields the protein CATSDLLAGGPGTGELFF.

Note on this clonotype: A single base separates this from a much larger clone, so it may be a read error. The rearrangement links TRBV7-3 to TRBJ2-1; D is ambiguous. The germline V gene has CDR1 SGHTA and CDR2 FQGTGA. The CDR3 is 15 amino acids. CDR3 sequence reads: CAGSLTSLGYNEQFF. In DNA form, the CDR3 reads TGTGCCGGCAGCCTCACAAGTTTGGGGTACAATGAGCAGTTCTTC.

There are a few counts of this clonotype. CDR3 in DNA: TGTGCCAGCAGCTTAGGACAGGGGCTCGTCGGCTACACCTTC. Its translation is CASSLGQGLVGYTF. The chain combines TRBV5-5 with TRBJ1-2, with 9 bases lining up with TRBD1. Per the germline V gene, CDR1 is SGHKS and CDR2 is YYEKEE (reference sequence). Trimming at V came to 2 bases and at J to 8 bases, leaving 7 bases not matched to a gene. This CDR3 is 14 amino acids long.

V gene TRBV28 combines with J gene TRBJ2-3; D is ambiguous. Trimming removed 3 bases from V and 8 bases from J, with 12 bases in between. This CDR3 contains 13 residues. The germline gives CDR1 MDHEN, CDR2 SYDVKM. The CDR3 sequence: CASSLASAVTQYF. The CDR3 DNA sequence: TGTGCCAGCAGTTTGGCGTCCGCCGTTACGCAGTATTTT.

As for this clonotype: The CDR3 does not close with the conserved phenylalanine or tryptophan, likely indicating a read error. The chain couples TRBV27 to TRBJ2-7, with D tentatively TRBD1 (5 bases). The CDR3 loop spans 14 amino acids. V lost 3 bases, J lost 2 bases, and 11 bases lay in between. Germline V lookup: CDR1 MNHEY, CDR2 SMNVEV (reference sequence). Here the CDR3 reads CASSFGQQTYEQYL. CDR3 DNA: TGTGCCAGCAGTTTTGGACAACAAACCTACGAGCAGTACCTC.